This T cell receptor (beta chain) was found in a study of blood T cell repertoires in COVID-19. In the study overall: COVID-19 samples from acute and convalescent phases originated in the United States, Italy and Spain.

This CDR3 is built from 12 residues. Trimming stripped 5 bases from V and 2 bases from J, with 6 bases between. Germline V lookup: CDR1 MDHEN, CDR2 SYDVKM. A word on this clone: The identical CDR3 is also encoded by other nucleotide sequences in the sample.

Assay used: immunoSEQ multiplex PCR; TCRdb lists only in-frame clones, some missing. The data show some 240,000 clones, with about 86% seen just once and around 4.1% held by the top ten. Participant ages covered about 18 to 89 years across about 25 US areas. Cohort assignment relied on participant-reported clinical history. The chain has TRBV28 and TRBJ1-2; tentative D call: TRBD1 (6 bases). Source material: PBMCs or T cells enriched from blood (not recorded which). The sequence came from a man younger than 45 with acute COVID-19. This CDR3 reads CASSGQNYGYTF. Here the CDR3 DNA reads TGTGCCAGCAGTGGACAGAACTATGGCTACACCTTC.